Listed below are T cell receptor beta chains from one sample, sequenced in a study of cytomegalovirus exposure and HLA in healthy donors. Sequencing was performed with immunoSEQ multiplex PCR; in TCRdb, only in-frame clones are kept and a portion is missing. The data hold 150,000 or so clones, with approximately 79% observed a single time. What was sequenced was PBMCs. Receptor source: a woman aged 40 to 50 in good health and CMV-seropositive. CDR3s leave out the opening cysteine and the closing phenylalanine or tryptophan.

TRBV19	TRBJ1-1	ASSARQGAGNTEAF
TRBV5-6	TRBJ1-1	ASASGLNTEAF
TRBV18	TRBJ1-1	ASSPFGPPNTEAF
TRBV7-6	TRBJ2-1	ASSSPSGGDNEQF
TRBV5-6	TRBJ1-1	ASSLKTVEAF
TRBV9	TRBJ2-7	ASSPTLGYEQY
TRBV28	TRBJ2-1	ASLAGVEQF
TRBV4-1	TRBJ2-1	ASSQESFSYNEQF
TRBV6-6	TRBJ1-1	ATRGFDRGANTEAF
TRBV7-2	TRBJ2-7	ASSLGELSYEQY
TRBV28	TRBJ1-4	ASSWEGIEKLF
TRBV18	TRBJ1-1	ASSPLDRGMNTEAF
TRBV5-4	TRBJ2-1	ASSSGTGYNEQF
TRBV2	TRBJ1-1	ASRPPMTGGGTEAF
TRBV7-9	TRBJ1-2	ASSLLGGKSYGYT
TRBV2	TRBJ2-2	ASSDWGAGELF
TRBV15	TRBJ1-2	ATSREVRQNYGYT
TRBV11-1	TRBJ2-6	ASSRHGTGYSGANVLT
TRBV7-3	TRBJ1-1	ASSSSPGTEAF
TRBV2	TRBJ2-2	ASSASGWNTGELF
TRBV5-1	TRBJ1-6	ASSPLGVSSYNSPLH
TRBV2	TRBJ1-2	ASTTRLSYGYT
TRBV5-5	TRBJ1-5	ASSVFTKIQSNSNQPQH
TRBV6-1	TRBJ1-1	ASSPLRGRAF
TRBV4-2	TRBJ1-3	ASSQEGRAGNTIY
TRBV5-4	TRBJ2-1	ASSLGASGGVEEQF
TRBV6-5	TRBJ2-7	AVGEAGGSYEQY
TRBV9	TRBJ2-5	ASSARGGRETQY
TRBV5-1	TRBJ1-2	ASSLGGTYGYT
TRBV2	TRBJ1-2	ASRPQGAHGYT
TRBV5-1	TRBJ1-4	ASSPQVGGAGEKLF
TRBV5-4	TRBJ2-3	ASRKGLAGGFLSTDTQY
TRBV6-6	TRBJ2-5	ASSYSAGGETQY
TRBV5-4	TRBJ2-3	ASSLGQETTDTQY
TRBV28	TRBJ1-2	ASSLSPEYGYT
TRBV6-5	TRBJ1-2	ASTQGRGGYGYT
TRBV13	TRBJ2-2	ASSPVNTGELF
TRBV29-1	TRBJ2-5	SVRLEATRQETQY
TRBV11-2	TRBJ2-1	ASSPGLAAYNEQF
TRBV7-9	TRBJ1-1	ASRREGAEAF
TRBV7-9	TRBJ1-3	ASSLEGTGTDTIY
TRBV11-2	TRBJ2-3	ASSQTGTDTQY
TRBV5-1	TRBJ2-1	ASSLVAGESYNEQF
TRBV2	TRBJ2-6	ASTTTASGANVLT
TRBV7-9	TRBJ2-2	ASSRGLADTGELF
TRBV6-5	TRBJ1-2	ASSDYRGQYYGYT
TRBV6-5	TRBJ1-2	ASSPGTGNGYT
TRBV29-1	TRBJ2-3	SGGTSGGAVADTQY
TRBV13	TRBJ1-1	ASSYQGTLNTEAF
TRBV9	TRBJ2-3	ASSDGNTGTSGRFTDTQY
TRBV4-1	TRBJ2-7	ASSPGPGKYYEQY
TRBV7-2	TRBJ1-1	ASSFGRGTEAF
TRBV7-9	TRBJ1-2	ASSPGQIYGYT
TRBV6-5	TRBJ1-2	ASRNTGIGYT